This T cell receptor (beta chain) was sequenced for a study of blood T cells in healthy people across ages. Overall study results and limits: The long-lived group displayed more naive CD4+ cells, plus higher diversity, than the aged donors did.

With regard to this clonotype: What it binds is unknown.

A sample-barcoded 5' primer and a J-beta primer mix were used in a second PCR of roughly 7 to 11 cycles. Each cDNA molecule was tagged by a template-switch adaptor with 12 random nucleotides. TCRdb ran MiXCR on the 5' RACE reads and lists one entry per CDR3 protein. The table has 650,000 to 800,000 distinct CDR3 sequences, about 42% seen once. Material for sequencing was blood. The source is a man aged 60-69 years in good health.

CDR3 bases: TGTGCCAGCAGTTACTCTATCGGGCGGTCCTACGAGCAGTACTTC. It encodes CASSYSIGRSYEQYF. This chain links TRBV6-2 or TRBV6-3 with TRBJ2-7; D gene uncertain. The CDR3 extends over 15 amino acids. From germline, CDR1 is MNHEY and CDR2 SVGEGT. Trimming stripped 0 bases from V and 1 base from J, with 10 bases between.